These 4 T cell receptor beta chains share one sample of origin, sequenced in a study of beta chain features in type 1 diabetes. The investigators reverse transcribed all of the isolated RNA, so they sequenced expressed TCRB transcripts. Using immunoSEQ multiplex PCR, the repertoire was profiled, and TCRdb retains in-frame clones only, with some absent. The table lists about 200,000 clones, approximately 11% of them singletons, with 1% to 1.5% in the top ten. Sequenced sample: central memory CD4+ T cells from blood. The receptors derive from a man in his late teens or twenties in good health.

The rearrangement links TRBV27 to TRBJ1-2; 8 bases are shared with TRBD1. The germline CDR1 and CDR2 sequences are MNHEY and SMNVEV (reference sequence). The length of the CDR3 is 15 residues. Losses at the gene ends were 4 bases for V and 3 bases for J; bases not matched to a gene: 7. This CDR3 reads CASSSGQGWDYGYTF. The CDR3 DNA sequence: TGTGCCAGCAGTTCCGGACAGGGTTGGGACTATGGCTACACCTTC.

The chain is built from TRBV7-6 and TRBJ2-7, with D possibly being TRBD1 (6 bases). Between the trimmed V and J ends, which lost 7 bases and 7 bases, there was a span of 11 bases. The germline CDR1 and CDR2 sequences are SGHVS and FNYEAQ. CDR3 length: 11 residues. CDR3 coding DNA: TGTGCCAGCAAGGGGGTTGGGGAGCAGTACTTC. Translation gives CASKGVGEQYF.

Ten or more counts support this clone. The chain is built from TRBV5-4 and TRBJ2-3; the D is unclear. The CDR3 totals 11 residues. Per the germline V gene, CDR1 is SGHNT and CDR2 is YYREEE (reference sequence). The germline V and J ends were trimmed by 0 bases and 5 bases, with 1 base remaining between them. The CDR3: CASSLEDTQYF. DNA for the CDR3: TGTGCCAGCAGCTTGGAAGATACGCAGTATTTT.

This clone was seen a few times. This chain connects TRBV2 to TRBJ2-3; possibly TRBD2 for D (6 bases). V gave up 6 bases and J gave up 1 base, with 14 bases separating them. This CDR3 comprises 15 residues. Germline CDR1 is SNHLY and CDR2 is FYNNEI. Here the CDR3 DNA reads TGTGCCAGCAGCCTTCGGGACTTTCGCACAGATACGCAGTATTTT. Residues: CASSLRDFRTDTQYF.